Presented here are 6 T cell receptor beta chains from one specimen sequenced in a study of OX40 agonist ivuxolimab in advanced cancers. Clones were sequenced by immunoSEQ multiplex PCR, and TCRdb holds only the in-frame ones, with some missing. The sample lists under 60,000 clones; more than 80% were seen once. The sequencing used CD4+ or CD8+ T cells sorted from blood, collected in a trial of the OX40 agonist ivuxolimab. These receptors came from an adult with an advanced solid tumor such as melanoma, head and neck, liver or kidney cancer.

This clone was picked up one time. The rearrangement joins TRBV5-1 to TRBJ2-1, with a weak D call TRBD2 (5 bases). Trimming stripped 0 bases from V and 9 bases from J, with 22 bases between. Germline V gene lookup returns CDR1 SGHRS and CDR2 YFSETQ. This CDR3 spans 17 amino acids. As DNA, the CDR3 is TGCGCCAGCAGCTTGGCCTTTATCACCCTTAGGAGGTCTGAGCAGTTCTTC. Encoded protein: CASSLAFITLRRSEQFF.

The chain couples TRBV7-6 to TRBJ2-7; 15 nucleotides match TRBD2. Germline CDR1 is SGHVS and CDR2 is FNYEAQ. J was trimmed by 0 bases and V by 5 bases; bases with no gene match: 8. This CDR3 has 18 amino acids. DNA of the CDR3: TGTGCCAGCAGCCGCCCGGGACTAGCGGGAGGACTCTCCTACGAGCAGTACTTC. This translates into CASSRPGLAGGLSYEQYF. Combining the CDR3 with reference TRBV7-6 and TRBJ2-7 gives the whole variable domain GAGVSQSPRYKVTKRGQDVALRCDPISGHVSLYWYRQALGQGPEFLTYFNYEAQQDKSGLPNDRFSAERPEGSISTLTIQRTEQRDSAMYRCASSRPGLAGGLSYEQYFGPGTRLTVT.

The chain combines TRBV7-8 with TRBJ2-2; 7 nucleotides align to TRBD2. The CDR3 has 16 amino acids. Germline loops: CDR1 SGHVS, CDR2 FQNEAQ. V gave up 5 bases and J gave up 5 bases; unmatched junction bases: 11. CDR3 region: CASSHAKTSQTGELFF. The DNA of the CDR3 is TGTGCCAGCAGCCACGCCAAGACTAGCCAAACCGGGGAGCTGTTTTTT.

This chain links TRBV28 with TRBJ1-1, with 9 nucleotides matching TRBD1. The CDR3 is made up of 14 amino acids. Germline-derived CDR1 and CDR2 are MDHEN and SYDVKM. J gave up 5 bases and V 5 bases, and 6 bases lay outside the gene matches. The CDR3 spells CASSPRTGVTEAFF. The CDR3 bases are TGTGCCAGCAGTCCCCGGACAGGGGTAACTGAAGCTTTCTTT. Based on the CDR3 plus reference TRBV28 and TRBJ1-1, the full variable domain is DVKVTQSSRYLVKRTGEKVFLECVQDMDHENMFWYRQDPGLGLRLIYFSYDVKMKEKGDIPEGYSVSREKKERFSLILESASTNQTSMYLCASSPRTGVTEAFFGQGTRLTVV.

The V call is TRBV6-5, the J call TRBJ1-2; D remains unclear. Germline CDR1 and CDR2: MNHEY and SVGAGI. V dropped 5 bases and J dropped 5 bases, with 9 bases sitting between them. CDR3 length equals 12 residues. Here the CDR3 reads CASSVGRYGYTF. Written as DNA, the CDR3 is TGTGCCAGCAGTGTAGGACGGTATGGCTACACCTTC.

This chain uses TRBV7-9 with TRBJ2-7; 7 bases match TRBD2. With 1 base clipped from V and 0 bases from J, the junction kept 6 bases outside the gene matches. Germline V lookup: CDR1 SEHNR, CDR2 FQNEAQ (reference sequence). The CDR3 contains 16 residues. DNA of the CDR3: TGTGCCAGCAGCTTAGACGTGCGGGGGTTCTCCTACGAGCAGTACTTC. Translating gives CASSLDVRGFSYEQYF.